This TCR beta chain was found in a study of blood T cell repertoires in COVID-19. Study details: Researchers got acute and convalescent COVID-19 samples from the United States, Italy and Spain. Sources were T cells, B-cell-depleted T cells, or PBMCs; the material itself was cDNA or gDNA.

Assay used: immunoSEQ multiplex PCR; TCRdb lists only in-frame clones, some missing. The sample includes approximately 250,000 clones, roughly 88% of them seen just once. Study members were between about 18 and 95 years old and lived in 24 US regions. Participant-given clinical history determined each cohort assignment. The CDR3 extends over 14 amino acids. With 3 bases removed from V and 7 bases from J, the gap between germline ends came to 12 bases. Per the germline V gene, CDR1 is KGHSH and CDR2 is LQKENI. The chain joins TRBV18 to TRBJ1-4, with a weak D call TRBD1 (5 bases). What was sequenced was PBMCs or T cells enriched from blood (not recorded which). The sequence came from a woman aged 35 to 49 with acute COVID-19. The CDR3 is CASSPGPQGEKLFF. The CDR3 DNA reads TGTGCCAGCTCACCGGGCCCTCAGGGTGAAAAACTGTTTTTT.